Following are 9 T cell receptor beta chains from one sample sequenced in a study of T cell changes during pregnancy in multiple sclerosis. Some clones are missing from TCRdb's copy, which holds only in-frame ones; the method was immunoSEQ multiplex PCR. The sample consists of about 27,000 clones, roughly 86% of them appearing once. The input for sequencing was CD8+ T cells from peripheral blood mononuclear cells, taken in the second trimester of pregnancy. Every receptor here comes from a female donor with multiple sclerosis, enrolled in a pregnancy study.

This chain connects TRBV7-2 to TRBJ1-2, with TRBD1 matching over 7 bases. Germline trimming cut 4 bases from V and 5 bases from J; bases unmatched to any gene: 19. Germline V gene data show CDR1 as SGHTA and CDR2 as FQGNSA. The CDR3 extends over 18 amino acids. The CDR3 is CASSSSRPRQGKGYGYTF. For the CDR3, the DNA is TGTGCCAGCAGCTCCTCAAGACCTAGACAGGGAAAAGGGTATGGCTACACCTTC.

The rearrangement joins TRBV25-1 to TRBJ1-1; D may be TRBD1 (6 bases). CDR3 length equals 12 residues. Trimming removed 4 bases from V and 12 bases from J, with 15 bases in between. The V gene's germline CDR1 is MGHDK and CDR2 SYGVNS. The CDR3 DNA sequence: TGTGCCAGCAGTGTTGAGGGGGGGACAACTTTCTTT. Its protein product is CASSVEGGTTFF. Complete variable domain (other parts from reference TRBV25-1 and TRBJ1-1): EADIYQTPRYLVIGTGKKITLECSQTMGHDKMYWYQQDPGMELHLIHYSYGVNSTEKGDLSSESTVSRIRTEHFPLTLESARPSHTSQYLCASSVEGGTTFFGQGTRLTVV.

The chain links TRBV28 to TRBJ1-2, with TRBD1 matching over 7 bases. Germline V CDR1 and CDR2: MDHEN, SYDVKM. CDR3 length: 12 residues. V dropped 5 bases and J dropped 4; count of bases not matched to a gene: 1. CDR3 sequence (DNA): TGTGCCAGCAGTCAGGGGGGCTATGGCTACACCTTC. Translating it yields CASSQGGYGYTF.

This CDR3 reads CASSLAAGWEMNTEAFF. As DNA, the CDR3 is TGCGCCAGCAGCTTGGCAGCAGGGTGGGAAATGAACACTGAAGCTTTCTTT. The genes are TRBV5-1 and TRBJ1-1, with a possible D match to TRBD1 (5 bases). The germline V gene has CDR1 SGHRS and CDR2 YFSETQ. The ends were cut back, 0 bases at V and 0 bases at J, with 15 bases in the middle. This CDR3 has 17 residues.

The chain joins TRBV5-6 to TRBJ1-1, with 7 bases fitting TRBD1. The CDR3 consists of 18 residues. In germline, CDR1 is SGHDT, CDR2 YYEEEE. Trimming removed 0 bases from V and 0 bases from J; junction bases left unmatched: 11. The CDR3 reads CASSLARDSEGMNTEAFF. DNA for the CDR3: TGTGCCAGCAGCTTGGCCCGGGACAGCGAGGGGATGAACACTGAAGCTTTCTTT. The variable domain in full, completed from reference TRBV5-6 and TRBJ1-1, reads DAGVTQSPTHLIKTRGQQVTLRCSPKSGHDTVSWYQQALGQGPQFIFQYYEEEERQRGNFPDRFSGHQFPNYSSELNVNALLLGDSALYLCASSLARDSEGMNTEAFFGQGTRLTVV.

The V and J genes are TRBV29-1 and TRBJ1-1; a possible D gene is TRBD1 (6 bases). V lost 4 bases to trimming and J lost 4 bases, with 7 bases between them. CDR3 length: 11 residues. Germline V lookup: CDR1 SQVTM, CDR2 ANQGSEA. The CDR3, as DNA: TGCAGCGTTGTAGGGGGCACTGAAGCTTTCTTT. This translates into CSVVGGTEAFF.

This chain uses TRBV4-3 with TRBJ1-3; D call uncertain. This CDR3 contains 15 residues. Germline V gene data show CDR1 as LGHNA and CDR2 as YSLEER. Trimming took off 0 bases at V and 0 bases at J, with 6 bases between the two ends. This chain's CDR3 is CASSQDTDSGNTIYF. DNA of the CDR3: TGCGCCAGCAGCCAAGATACAGACTCTGGAAACACCATATATTTT.

This chain connects TRBV29-1 to TRBJ2-2; 7 nucleotides match TRBD1. This CDR3 spans 13 amino acids. Germline values: CDR1 SQVTM, CDR2 ANQGSEA. Germline trimming cut 1 base from V and 7 bases from J; bases unmatched to any gene: 3. Written as DNA, the CDR3 is TGCAGCGTTGAAGGACAGGGAAGCGGGGAGCTGTTTTTT. Its translation: CSVEGQGSGELFF.

The CDR3 bases are TGCGCCAGCAGCCTAACGGGACAGGGGGGTAATCAGCCCCAGCATTTT. Residues: CASSLTGQGGNQPQHF. The genes are TRBV4-1 and TRBJ1-5; 11 nucleotides align to TRBD1. The germline CDR1 and CDR2 sequences are MGHRA and YSYEKL. With V trimmed by 4 bases and J by 4 bases, 6 bases remained unmatched. There are 16 residues in the CDR3.